Listed here are 21 T cell receptor beta chains from one sample, sequenced in a study of blood T cell repertoires in COVID-19. Clones were sequenced by immunoSEQ multiplex PCR, and TCRdb holds only the in-frame ones, with some missing. The sample has more than 60,000 clones, approximately 86% seen once; the top ten hold under 6.5%. Sequencing was done on a sample of peripheral blood. All receptors come from a man older than 75 with COVID-19, enrolled during active disease.

V usage is TRBV10-3 and J usage is TRBJ2-7; 12 bases agree with TRBD2. Germline V gene lookup returns CDR1 ENHRY and CDR2 SYGVKD. This CDR3 region has 14 residues. Trimming at V came to 5 bases and at J to 5 bases, leaving 4 bases not matched to a gene. CDR3 loop: CAISLRTSGDEQYF. CDR3 nucleotide sequence: TGTGCCATCAGTCTTCGGACTAGCGGGGACGAGCAGTACTTC.

The chain carries TRBV19 and TRBJ2-7, with TRBD1 matching 9 bases. Germline lookup yields CDR1 LNHDA and CDR2 SQIVND (reference sequence). V lost 2 bases, J lost 2 bases, and 4 bases stayed unmatched. This CDR3 comprises 15 residues. The CDR3 sequence: CASSITRQGAYEQYF. CDR3 nucleotides: TGTGCCAGTAGTATAACCAGACAGGGGGCCTACGAGCAGTACTTC. Based on the CDR3 plus reference TRBV19 and TRBJ2-7, the full variable domain is DGGITQSPKYLFRKEGQNVTLSCEQNLNHDAMYWYRQDPGQGLRLIYYSQIVNDFQKGDIAEGYSVSREKKESFPLTVTSAQKNPTAFYLCASSITRQGAYEQYFGPGTRLTVT.

This chain connects TRBV2 to TRBJ2-1; D possibly corresponds to TRBD1 (5 bases). The CDR3 sequence is 10 residues long. Germline V gives CDR1 SNHLY, CDR2 FYNNEI. Trimming left V 8 bases short and J 6 bases short, with 5 bases between. CDR3 amino acids: CASDSNEQFF. CDR3 bases: TGTGCCAGCGACAGCAATGAGCAGTTCTTC.

Details on this clone: Other DNA sequences from this sample encode an identical CDR3 as well. V gene TRBV5-1 combines with J gene TRBJ2-3; a possible D gene is TRBD1 (5 bases). Trimming pared 2 bases from V and 0 bases from J, leaving 7 bases between. CDR1 is SGHRS and CDR2 is YFSETQ in the germline V gene. The CDR3 consists of 14 residues. The CDR3 DNA follows: TGCGCCAGCAGCTTAGGGGCGAGCACAGATACGCAGTATTTT. This gives the protein CASSLGASTDTQYF.

The chain couples TRBV29-1 to TRBJ1-1; D is perhaps TRBD1 (5 bases). The CDR3 loop spans 14 amino acids. Trimming took 4 bases from V and 1 from J, leaving 13 bases between them. CDR1 and CDR2 from the germline V gene are SQVTM and ANQGSEA. The CDR3 region has the DNA TGCAGCGTTGTCCTCAGGGTCCCGAACACTGAAGCTTTCTTT. The encoded protein is CSVVLRVPNTEAFF.

The sample holds a few counts of this clone. The V and J genes are TRBV10-3 and TRBJ2-1, with a tentative D call TRBD1 (6 bases). V was trimmed by 1 base and J by 5 bases, leaving 15 bases between them. The CDR3 extends over 16 amino acids. Germline CDR1 ENHRY, CDR2 SYGVKD. Here the CDR3 DNA reads TGTGCCATCAGTGAGTTAGGGGACATCGCCCACAATGAGCAGTTCTTC. Protein product: CAISELGDIAHNEQFF.

The chain carries TRBV5-1 and TRBJ1-1; no clear D. The length of the CDR3 is 11 residues. From germline, CDR1 is SGHRS and CDR2 YFSETQ. V was clipped by 0 bases and J by 7 bases, with 4 bases between them. The CDR3 region has the DNA TGCGCCAGCAGCTTGGGAGGTGAAGCTTTCTTT. Translating gives CASSLGGEAFF. Based on the CDR3 plus reference TRBV5-1 and TRBJ1-1, the full variable domain is KAGVTQTPRYLIKTRGQQVTLSCSPISGHRSVSWYQQTPGQGLQFLFEYFSETQRNKGNFPGRFSGRQFSNSRSEMNVSTLELGDSALYLCASSLGGEAFFGQGTRLTVV.

The chain joins TRBV7-6 to TRBJ2-7; 8 bases map to TRBD2. Germline loops: CDR1 SGHVS, CDR2 FNYEAQ. The CDR3 spans 16 residues. Trimming took 0 bases from V and 0 from J; bases not matched to a gene: 4. CDR3 protein: CASSLAASGFSYEQYF. CDR3 DNA: TGTGCCAGCAGCTTAGCGGCTAGCGGGTTCTCCTACGAGCAGTACTTC.

The genes are TRBV9 and TRBJ1-4; a possible D gene is TRBD1 (5 bases). V was cut by 3 bases and J by 6 bases, with 12 bases left in between. CDR3 length equals 14 residues. CDR1 SGDLS and CDR2 YYNGEE come from the germline V gene. The CDR3 reads CASSGTWVHEKLFF. The CDR3 DNA reads as TGTGCCAGCAGCGGGACATGGGTACATGAAAAACTGTTTTTT.

This rearrangement joins TRBV5-1 to TRBJ1-2, with a possible D match to TRBD1 (5 bases). The V end lost 0 bases, the J end lost 6 bases, and 12 bases lay between the germline ends. In germline, CDR1 is SGHRS, CDR2 YFSETQ. The CDR3 is 14 residues long. CDR3 region: CASSLVSGRDGYTF. As DNA, the CDR3 is TGCGCCAGCAGCTTGGTATCAGGGAGGGATGGCTACACCTTC.

The J gene is TRBJ2-3, the V gene TRBV6-1, with 9 nucleotides matching TRBD2. The V segment lost 2 bases and the J segment 6 bases; nucleotides outside the gene matches: 3. Germline assignment: CDR1 MNHNS and CDR2 SASEGT. The CDR3 loop spans 14 amino acids. CDR3 nucleotides: TGTGCCAGCAGTGAAAGCGGGGGGCCCGATACGCAGTATTTT. Amino acid sequence: CASSESGGPDTQYF.

The rearrangement links TRBV4-3 to TRBJ1-3; D is perhaps TRBD1 (6 bases). This CDR3 spans 16 amino acids. Trimming removed 0 bases at V and 2 bases at J, with 11 bases between. CDR1 is LGHNA and CDR2 is YSLEER in the germline V gene. The CDR3 loop reads CASSQDTGTTGNTIYF. The DNA of the CDR3 is TGCGCCAGCAGCCAAGATACAGGGACTACTGGAAACACCATATATTTT.

There are a few counts of this clone. CDR3 in amino acids: CASSFRGAYEQYF. CDR3 DNA sequence: TGTGCCAGCAGTTTTCGGGGAGCGTACGAGCAGTACTTC. The V and J genes are TRBV12-3 or TRBV12-4 and TRBJ2-7, with a possible D match to TRBD2 (5 bases). Trimming pared 3 bases from V and 4 bases from J, leaving 10 bases between. The CDR3 covers 13 residues.

The chain combines TRBV7-9 with TRBJ1-4; weak D call: TRBD1 (5 bases). The ends were cut back, 5 bases at V and 2 bases at J, with 12 bases in the middle. The CDR3 has 15 residues. Germline values: CDR1 SEHNR, CDR2 FQNEAQ (reference sequence). The CDR3 here is CASSLEGRTNEKLFF. Written as DNA, the CDR3 is TGTGCCAGCAGCCTGGAGGGGCGGACTAATGAAAAACTGTTTTTT. Full variable domain (rest looked up from reference TRBV7-9 and TRBJ1-4): DTGVSQNPRHKITKRGQNVTFRCDPISEHNRLYWYRQTLGQGPEFLTYFQNEAQLEKSRLLSDRFSAERPKGSFSTLEIQRTEQGDSAMYLCASSLEGRTNEKLFFGSGTQLSVL.

The genes are TRBV7-5 and TRBJ1-2; the DNA was not compared with TRBD1, the D call given in the table. TRBV7-5 is deemed a pseudogene. CDR3 size: 15 residues. The CDR3 DNA is TGTGCCAGAAGCTCCACCAGGGGTCTCTTCTATGGCTACACCTTC. Its translation: CARSSTRGLFYGYTF.

The chain employs TRBV12-5 and TRBJ2-2, with D uncertain. The V and J ends lost 3 bases and 7 bases respectively, with 9 bases between them. Germline CDR1 is LGHNT and CDR2 is FRNRAP. The CDR3 runs to 13 residues. This CDR3 reads CASGFMLGGELFF. The CDR3 coding sequence is TGTGCTAGTGGTTTCATGCTCGGCGGGGAGCTGTTTTTT.

This chain joins TRBV6-5 and TRBJ1-5; D gene ambiguous. Germline V CDR1 and CDR2: MNHEY, SVGAGI. The V end lost 8 bases, the J end lost 3 bases, and 17 bases lay between the germline ends. This CDR3 has 15 residues. The CDR3 DNA reads TGTGCCAGCGGGAGTAACGGATTCTTCAATCAGCCCCAGCATTTT. Translating it yields CASGSNGFFNQPQHF.

The V gene is TRBV6-2 or TRBV6-3, the J gene TRBJ1-5; no clear D gene. From germline, CDR1 is MNHEY and CDR2 SVGEGT. Trimming pared 4 bases from V and 6 bases from J, leaving 13 bases between. The CDR3 has 14 amino acids. The CDR3 nucleotides read TGTGCCAGCAGTTTACTTGGAGGCCGTCAGCCCCAGCATTTT. It encodes CASSLLGGRQPQHF.

V is TRBV7-8 and J is TRBJ1-1; TRBD1 matches 10 bases. Germline V lookup: CDR1 SGHVS, CDR2 FQNEAQ. This CDR3 contains 16 residues. V lost 3 bases, J lost 3 bases, and 7 bases stayed unmatched. The chain's CDR3 is CASSFPTGGIDTEAFF. DNA of the CDR3: TGTGCCAGCAGCTTTCCGACAGGGGGCATTGACACTGAAGCTTTCTTT.

The chain uses TRBV19 and TRBJ1-3; 12 bases map to TRBD1. Germline loops: CDR1 LNHDA, CDR2 SQIVND (reference sequence). This CDR3 region has 15 residues. The V gene end was trimmed by 5 bases and the J gene end by 4 bases; junction bases not matched to a gene: 3. The CDR3 bases are TGTGCCAGTAGTCCGGGACAGGGGGCCGGAAACACCATATATTTT. Residues: CASSPGQGAGNTIYF.

This clone was seen once. V gene TRBV19 combines with J gene TRBJ2-1, with 14 bases lining up with TRBD2. Germline loops: CDR1 LNHDA, CDR2 SQIVND (reference sequence). Trimming cost V 4 bases and J 4 bases; bases outside gene matches: 6. This CDR3 contains 17 residues. In nucleotides, the CDR3 is TGTGCCAGTAGTACAGGGACTAGCGGGGGCCCTTACAATGAGCAGTTCTTC. This sequence encodes CASSTGTSGGPYNEQFF.